This TCR beta chain was observed in a study of siplizumab effects on memory and regulatory T cells (dated by TCRdb to between 2018 and 2021). Some background on the complete study: Across eight responder-stimulator pairs, mixed lymphocyte reactions were run in pairs, about 1 with siplizumab at around 1 ug/mL and about 1 without drug. The study looked at the effect of siplizumab, an anti-CD2 antibody, on alloreactive T-cell subsets in allogeneic mixed lymphocyte reactions made from human PBMCs. General study outcomes and caveats: Siplizumab significantly lowered the cumulative frequency of alloreactive sequences that could be traced to unstimulated CD4+ memory T cells. Whether proliferating Tregs from siplizumab cultures actually had suppressive function was not functionally confirmed. Because sequences at frequencies below about 10^-5 were poorly captured, only a minor fraction of alloreactive clones could be mapped back to unstimulated subsets. About 80-96% of proliferating CD4+ or CD8+ clones could not be given a naive or memory phenotype. Unstimulated naive T cells appeared more diverse than memory T cells, and naive cells seemed to contribute substantially to the alloresponse. Among mappable alloreactive CD4+ clones, the Treg-derived fraction averaged approximately 66% with siplizumab versus around 27% in control reactions.

Cells from the mixed lymphocyte reactions were cocultured for about six days at 37 degrees C. After responder PBMCs were labelled with CFSE and stimulator PBMCs with Violet Dye, the two populations were combined at a 1:1 ratio. Sorted unstimulated T cells and proliferating T cells recovered from mixed lymphocyte reactions underwent TCRbeta CDR3 sequencing. Fresh whole blood from approximately 9 HLA-typed healthy donors was used to isolate PBMCs. For TCR sequencing, responder T cells that had proliferated and were CFSE-low were FACS-sorted once the mixed lymphocyte reaction was over. Worth noting for this clone: This receptor's antigen is unknown. Nothing much larger sits one base from this clone, and base qualities are not available.

According to the germline V gene, CDR1 reads MGHRA and CDR2 reads YSYEKL. The junction shows trimming of 1 base on V and 5 bases on J, and the gene matches do not reach 11 bases of it. From its cysteine to its phenylalanine, the CDR3 spans 18 amino acids. The sequence is cut down to CDR3 DNA, 54 bases in frame from base 1. Library method: the immunoSEQ multiplex PCR assay. Some 1.1 x 10^5 TCR templates per sample were assayed on the deep sequencing platform. Genomic DNA extracted from sorted T cells was used for TCRbeta CDR3 sequencing. From the authors' description of their analysis: Clonal analysis of TCRbeta CDR3 data was done in the R programming language. Unstimulated samples were compared with post-reaction CFSE-low samples to define alloreactive CD4+ and CD8+ clones. Alloreactive CD4+ clones were assigned to regulatory or non-regulatory origin by matching sequences to sorted unstimulated Treg and non-Treg repertoires. Held by TCRdb, this immuneACCESS table contains in-frame sequences only and omits some clones. Under half of the omission traces to an unresolved V gene where checked; the cause of the rest is unknown. V, J and clone size are taken as reported in that table, and D and trimming were inferred from the DNA itself. The sample table records about 18,000 clones; 35% to 55% of these occur just once. The ten biggest clones cover nearly 5% of the sample.

The receptor was derived from a human donor in good health; the cells came from an allogeneic mixed lymphocyte reaction. The chain links TRBV4-1 with TRBJ2-1; 10 middle bases align to TRBD1. What was sequenced was CFSE-low (dividing) CD4+ T cells sorted from an allogeneic mixed lymphocyte reaction. The DNA is TGCGCCAGCAGCCAAGGGTATAAGGGACAGGGGCTCCACAATGAGCAGTTCTTC. Translated, it gives CASSQGYKGQGLHNEQFF.